This T cell receptor beta chain was obtained from a study of blood T cell repertoires in COVID-19. Study background: Acute and convalescent COVID-19 specimens originated in the United States, Italy and Spain. PBMCs, B-cell-depleted T cells, or T cells provided the cDNA or gDNA that made up the material.

TCRdb's copy holds only in-frame clones and misses some; the assay was immunoSEQ multiplex PCR. The table shows some 270,000 clones, with more than 80% occurring only once. V dropped 3 bases and J dropped 2; count of bases not matched to a gene: 5. CDR1 and CDR2 from the germline V gene are KGHSH and LQKENI. The CDR3 is 16 amino acids. This study enrolled people aged about 18 to 100 from around 25 US geographic areas. Cohort placement rested on clinical history that participants reported themselves. Sequenced material: PBMCs or T cells enriched from blood (not recorded which). The TCR comes from a woman in her twenties or thirties with acute COVID-19. V and J are TRBV18 and TRBJ1-5, with 9 nucleotides matching TRBD1. The chain's CDR3 is CASSPKQGAGNQPQHF. For the CDR3, the DNA is TGTGCCAGCTCACCTAAACAGGGGGCAGGCAATCAGCCCCAGCATTTT. Drawing the rest from reference TRBV18 and TRBJ1-5, the complete variable domain is NAGVMQNPRHLVRRRGQEARLRCSPMKGHSHVYWYRQLPEEGLKFMVYLQKENIIDESGMPKERFSAEFPKEGPSILRIQQVVRGDSAAYFCASSPKQGAGNQPQHFGDGTRLSIL.